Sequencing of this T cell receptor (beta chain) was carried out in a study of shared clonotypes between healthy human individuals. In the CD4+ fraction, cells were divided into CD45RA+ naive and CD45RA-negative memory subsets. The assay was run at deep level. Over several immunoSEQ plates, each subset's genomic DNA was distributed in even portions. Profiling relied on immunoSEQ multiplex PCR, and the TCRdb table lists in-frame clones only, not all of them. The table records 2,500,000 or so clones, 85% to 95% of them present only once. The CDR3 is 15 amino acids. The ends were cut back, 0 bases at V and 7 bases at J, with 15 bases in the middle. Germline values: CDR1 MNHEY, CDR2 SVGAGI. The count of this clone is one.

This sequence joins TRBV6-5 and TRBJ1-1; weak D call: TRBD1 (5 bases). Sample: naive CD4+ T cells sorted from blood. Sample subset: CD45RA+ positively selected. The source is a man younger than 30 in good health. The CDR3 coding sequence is TGTGCCAGCAGTTACTCGGGGACTGCGGGCCTTGAAGCTTTCTTT. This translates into CASSYSGTAGLEAFF.